This T cell receptor (beta chain) was captured by sequencing in a study of vaccination effects on CD4 cells after COVID-19. Study-wide context: Samples collected post-vaccine were obtained a median of 72 days after the second dose.

The CDR3 length is 14 residues. CDR1 MNHNY and CDR2 SVGAGI come from the germline V gene (reference sequence). V dropped 7 bases and J dropped 1 base, with 11 bases sitting between them. The study, taken as a whole, reports: Sampling in the study covered few convalescent patients and included no early post-infection timepoints.

At the end of 9 to 11 days of culture, CD4+ T cells were isolated. This individual contracted SARS-CoV-2 between March and December 2020, as verified by PCR. Of the BNT162b2 and mRNA-1273 vaccines, participants received two doses of one or the other. Concerning this clone itself: The antigen is unknown.

TCRdb's copy holds only in-frame clones and misses some; the assay was immunoSEQ multiplex PCR. The sample records tens of thousands of clones, around 76% being singletons. The chain joins TRBV6-6 to TRBJ1-5; D not resolved. The receptor's source is a human donor who had a prior SARS-CoV-2 infection. The material was CD4+ T cells from PBMCs cultured without peptide, obtained after COVID-19 vaccination. CDR3 in amino acids: CASILVKSNQPQHF. The CDR3, as DNA: TGTGCCAGCATACTCGTGAAGAGCAATCAGCCCCAGCATTTT.